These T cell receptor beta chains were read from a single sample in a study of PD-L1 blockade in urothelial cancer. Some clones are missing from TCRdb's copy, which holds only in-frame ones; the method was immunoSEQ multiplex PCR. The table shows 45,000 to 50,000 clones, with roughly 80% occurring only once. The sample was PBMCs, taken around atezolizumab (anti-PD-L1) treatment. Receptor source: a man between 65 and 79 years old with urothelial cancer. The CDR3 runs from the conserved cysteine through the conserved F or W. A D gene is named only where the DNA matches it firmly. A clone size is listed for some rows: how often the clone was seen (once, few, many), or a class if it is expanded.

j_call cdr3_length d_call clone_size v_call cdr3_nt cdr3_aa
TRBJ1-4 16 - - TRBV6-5 TGTGCCAGCAGTTACCTCTTACCCACAGGGAATGAAAAACTGTTTTTT CASSYLLPTGNEKLFF
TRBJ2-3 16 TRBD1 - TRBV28 TGTGCCAGCAGCCTACCCGGGACAGGGTTTTCAGATACGCAGTATTTT CASSLPGTGFSDTQYF
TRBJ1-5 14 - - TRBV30 TGTGCCTGGAGCATCGGGGATAGCAATCAGCCCCAGCATTTT CAWSIGDSNQPQHF
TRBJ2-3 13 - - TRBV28 TGTGCCAGCAGGAAACCGTCATCGGAGATGCAGTATTTT CASRKPSSEMQYF
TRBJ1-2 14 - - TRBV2 TGTGCCAGCAGTGAAAACAGGGCGAACTATGGCTACACCTTC CASSENRANYGYTF
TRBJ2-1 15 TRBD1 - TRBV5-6 TGTGCCAGCAGCTTGGACAGGGGAGAACACAATGAGCAGTTCTTC CASSLDRGEHNEQFF
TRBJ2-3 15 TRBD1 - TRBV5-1 TGCGCCAGCAGCTTGATTGACAGGGTTTCAGATACGCAGTATTTT CASSLIDRVSDTQYF
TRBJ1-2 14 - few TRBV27 TGTGCCAGCAGTCTTGCGGGGTTCGGCTATGGCTACACCTTC CASSLAGFGYGYTF
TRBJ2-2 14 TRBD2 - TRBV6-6 TGTGCCAGCAGAGGGACTAGAGGCACCGGGGAGCTGTTTTTT CASRGTRGTGELFF
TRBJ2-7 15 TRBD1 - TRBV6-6 TGTGCCAGCAGCCCCCAGGGGGAGAGCTCCTACGAGCAGTACTTC CASSPQGESSYEQYF
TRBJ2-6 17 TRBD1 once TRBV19 TGTGCCAGTAGTGGCCGGGACAGGGATAGCGGGGCCAACGTCCTGACTTTC CASSGRDRDSGANVLTF
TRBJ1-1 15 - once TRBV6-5 TGTGCCAGCACCCCTGGCGTCGGGGAGAACACTGAAGCTTTCTTT CASTPGVGENTEAFF
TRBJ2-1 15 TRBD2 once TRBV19 TGTGCCAGTACCCCGGAGGCGGGAGGGCCAAATGAGCAGTTCTTC CASTPEAGGPNEQFF
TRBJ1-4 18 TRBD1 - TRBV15 TGTGCCACCAGCAGAGATCTCGGGACAGGTGGGGGTAATGAAAAACTGTTTTTT CATSRDLGTGGGNEKLFF
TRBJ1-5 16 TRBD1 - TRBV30 TGTGCCTGGAGTCGGGAGGGGGCGAATTTTAATCAGCCCCAGCATTTT CAWSREGANFNQPQHF
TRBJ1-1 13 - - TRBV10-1 TGCGCCAGCACTGCAACAGCGAACACTGAAGCTTTCTTT CASTATANTEAFF
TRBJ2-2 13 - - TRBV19 TGTGCCAGTAGTGCCGGGGACACCGGGGAGCTGTTTTTT CASSAGDTGELFF
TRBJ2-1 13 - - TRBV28 TGTGCCAGCAGTCGGACTGCGTACAATGAGCAGTTCTTC CASSRTAYNEQFF